These T cell receptor beta chains were read from a single sample in a study of CD8+CD57+ T cells in acquired aplastic anemia. MiXCR was run by TCRdb on the reads, yielding one entry per CDR3 protein. The profile covers around 68,000 distinct CDR3 sequences, with around half appearing a single time and around 8% taken by the ten largest. Input material: sorted CD4+, CD8+, or CD8+CD57+ T cells (not recorded which) from PBMCs. The receptors shown here come from a human donor in good health, serving as a control. Each CDR3 is given with its conserved first and last residue. A D gene is named only where the DNA matches it firmly. Size tells how often a clone was seen (once, few, many) or the class of an expanded clone, and some rows leave it out.

v_gene	d_gene	abundance	j_gene	CDR3nt	CDR3aa
TRBV7-6	.	.	TRBJ2-7	TGTGCCAGCAGCTCAGGACAGACCTACGAGCAGTACTTC	CASSSGQTYEQYF
TRBV27	TRBD1	many	TRBJ1-2	TGTGCCAGCAGTTTATCACCAGGGGGCCATGGCTACACCTTC	CASSLSPGGHGYTF
TRBV7-3	.	.	TRBJ1-1	TGTGCCAGCAGCTTATCAGGCGGAGGGCAAGATGAAGCTTTCTTT	CASSLSGGGQDEAFF
TRBV24-1	.	.	TRBJ1-2	TGTGCCACCAGTGAAAACGACGGTGATGGCTACACCTTC	CATSENDGDGYTF
TRBV29-1	TRBD1	.	TRBJ1-4	TGCAGCGCCCAAGGTCCAGGGGGAATGGGTGAAAAACTGTTTTTT	CSAQGPGGMGEKLFF
TRBV7-2	.	.	TRBJ2-1	TGTGCCAGCAGCCCCACGACGGCGGCTGAGCAGTTCTTC	CASSPTTAAEQFF
TRBV2	.	.	TRBJ2-6	TGTGCCAGAAGCGGAATAGACTTCCGGGCCAACGTCCTGACTTTC	CARSGIDFRANVLTF
TRBV19	TRBD1	.	TRBJ2-7	TGTGCCAGTAGTACTTCGGGACAGGGTCGATACGAGCAGTACTTC	CASSTSGQGRYEQYF
TRBV25-1	TRBD1	.	TRBJ1-2	TGTGCCAGCAGTGGTAACAGGGGGGACTATGGTTACACCTTC	CASSGNRGDYGYTF
TRBV14	TRBD1	many	TRBJ1-5	TGTGCCAGCAGAGAGATATCCGGGACAGGCAACGATCAGCCCCAGCATTTT	CASREISGTGNDQPQHF
TRBV11-1	.	.	TRBJ2-3	TGTGCCAGCAGCTTAAGGGGGAGGGGGAGCACAGATACGCAGTATTTT	CASSLRGRGSTDTQYF
TRBV24-1	.	.	TRBJ1-2	TGTGCCACCAGTTCAGGTGCTAACTATGGCTACACCTTC	CATSSGANYGYTF
TRBV10-3	.	.	TRBJ2-7	TGTGCCATCGGGGGGGGGACAGGCGACTACGAGCAGTACTTC	CAIGGGTGDYEQYF
TRBV19	.	many	TRBJ2-7	TGTGCCAGTAGTTTTACAGGACCCTATGCGGAGCAGTACTTC	CASSFTGPYAEQYF
TRBV24-1	.	.	TRBJ1-5	TGTGCCACCAGTGATGGGGGTCAGCCCCAGCATTTT	CATSDGGQPQHF
TRBV3-1	.	.	TRBJ1-2	TGTGCCAGCAGCCAAGATCGGGGGGTGGTCGGCTACACCTTC	CASSQDRGVVGYTF
TRBV7-2	.	.	TRBJ1-5	TGCGCCAGCAGCTTTGGCGGGGATCAGCCCCAGCATTTT	CASSFGGDQPQHF
TRBV15	.	.	TRBJ2-1	TGTGCCACCAGCAGAGGAAGGGGGTCCTACAATGAGCAGTTCTTC	CATSRGRGSYNEQFF
TRBV6-1	.	many	TRBJ1-2	TGTGCCAGCAGTAGTCGGGACGGACACTATGGCTACACCTTC	CASSSRDGHYGYTF
TRBV29-1	TRBD1	.	TRBJ1-1	TGCAGCGTTGTGAGGGGGCTGAACACTGAAGCTTTCTTT	CSVVRGLNTEAFF
TRBV27	.	many	TRBJ2-7	TGTGCCAGCAGTCTCCGACAAGACTACGAGCAGTACTTC	CASSLRQDYEQYF
TRBV11-1	.	.	TRBJ2-3	TGTGCCAGCAGCTTAGCGGTTGGGCTCACAGATACGCAGTATTTT	CASSLAVGLTDTQYF
TRBV7-9	TRBD1	many	TRBJ1-2	TGTGCCAGCAGCAATCCTCGGACAGGGGAGAGTGGCTACACCTTC	CASSNPRTGESGYTF
TRBV30	TRBD2	.	TRBJ2-1	TGTGCCTGGAGTGTATGGCGGGAGCCCAATGAGCAGTTCTTC	CAWSVWREPNEQFF
TRBV7-2	.	.	TRBJ1-3	TGTGCCAGCAGGCGAGGGTCTGGAAACACCATATATTTT	CASRRGSGNTIYF
TRBV7-2	TRBD2	.	TRBJ2-7	TGTGCCAGCAGCTTAGCAGCAGCGGGGGCCCCCTACGAGCAGTACTTC	CASSLAAAGAPYEQYF
TRBV19	.	many	TRBJ1-3	TGTGCCAGTAGTATAGATGGACAGATCTCTGGAAACACCATATATTTT	CASSIDGQISGNTIYF
TRBV29-1	.	.	TRBJ2-7	TGCAGCGTTCTCGCAGCGAGGGAGCAGTACTTC	CSVLAAREQYF
TRBV15	TRBD1	.	TRBJ1-5	TGTGCCACCAGTCAGCGACAGGGGGTTCAGCCCCAGCATTTT	CATSQRQGVQPQHF
TRBV6-4	TRBD2	many	TRBJ2-1	TGTGCCAGCAGTGACTCCGGGGGGGCCTACAATGAGCAGTTCTTC	CASSDSGGAYNEQFF
TRBV2	.	medium-sized	TRBJ1-1	TGTGCCAGCAGTGAACGGTTCGTGGCGGCTGAAGCTTTCTTT	CASSERFVAAEAFF
TRBV12-3/TRBV12-4	.	many	TRBJ1-1	TGTGCCAGCAGTTTGGGGTTCGGAGCTTTCTTT	CASSLGFGAFF
TRBV6-5	TRBD1	.	TRBJ2-2	TGTGCCAGCAGTTACTCAACAGGGGGAGACACCGGGGAGCTGTTTTTT	CASSYSTGGDTGELFF
TRBV6-1	.	many	TRBJ2-4	TGTGCCAGCAGTGAATTGGCGGGGCTTCGTAGCATTCAGTACTTC	CASSELAGLRSIQYF
TRBV7-2	.	.	TRBJ1-1	TGTGCCAGCAGCTTAGGTTCAGGGACTGAAGCTTTCTTT	CASSLGSGTEAFF
TRBV27	.	many	TRBJ2-5	TGTGCCAGCAGTGGCGGTGGGCGCCTGGAGACCCAGTACTTC	CASSGGGRLETQYF
TRBV20-1	TRBD1	.	TRBJ1-6	TGCAGTGCTAGAGATCGGAACAGGGGCCTTAATTCACCCCTCCACTTT	CSARDRNRGLNSPLHF
TRBV10-1	TRBD1	.	TRBJ2-1	TGCGCCAGCAGTGATAGGGACAGAAACGACAATGAGCAGTTCTTC	CASSDRDRNDNEQFF
TRBV6-5	.	.	TRBJ1-2	TGTGCCAGCAGTTACACCCAGGACGCCCGGGGCTACACCTTC	CASSYTQDARGYTF
TRBV24-1	.	once	TRBJ1-2	TGTGCCACCAGTGATCCACAGGGAGATTGGGACGGCTACACCTTC	CATSDPQGDWDGYTF
TRBV5-5	TRBD1	many	TRBJ2-6	TGTGCCAGCACAGGGACAGTCTCTTCTGGGGCCAACGTCCTGACTTTC	CASTGTVSSGANVLTF
TRBV29-1	TRBD2	.	TRBJ2-1	TGCAGCGTTGCACCGACTAGCGGGGGGGCCAAGGATGAGCAGTTCTTC	CSVAPTSGGAKDEQFF
TRBV29-1	.	.	TRBJ1-1	TGCAGCCCCTTTCGGTGGAACACTGAAGCTTTCTTT	CSPFRWNTEAFF
TRBV5-5	.	many	TRBJ2-2	TGTGCCAGCAGGAGCCCAGGGGTGAACACCGGGGAGCTGTTTTTT	CASRSPGVNTGELFF
TRBV15	TRBD2	few	TRBJ2-1	TGTGCCACCAGCATCGGGACTAGCGGCTGGAATGAGCAGTTCTTC	CATSIGTSGWNEQFF
TRBV4-1	TRBD2	many	TRBJ2-7	TGCGCCAGCAGCCAGACCCTAGCGGGGCCCTCCTACGAGCAGTACTTC	CASSQTLAGPSYEQYF
TRBV12-3/TRBV12-4	.	.	TRBJ1-2	TGTGCCAGCAGTTTAAGCGGGGACTATGGCTACACCTTC	CASSLSGDYGYTF
TRBV6-1	.	.	TRBJ2-7	TGTGCCAGCACCGGGACTCCAAGCTCCTACGAGCAGTACTTC	CASTGTPSSYEQYF
TRBV29-1	TRBD2	few	TRBJ2-7	TGCAGCTCCGGACTTACTCCGGGACTAGCGGGCGAGCAGTACTTC	CSSGLTPGLAGEQYF
TRBV10-3	.	once	TRBJ2-1	TGTGCCATCAGTGAGATTACAGGGCGCAATGAGCAGTTCTTC	CAISEITGRNEQFF
TRBV10-2	.	medium-sized	TRBJ2-3	TGCGCCAGCGGGGGCCCCACAGATACGCAGTATTTT	CASGGPTDTQYF
TRBV12-5	.	many	TRBJ2-7	TGTGCTAGTGGTTTTAATACGGAGAGGAGCGGGTCGAGAGAGCAGTACTTC	CASGFNTERSGSREQYF
TRBV7-9	.	many	TRBJ1-1	TGTGCCAGCAGCTTAGCTACTTCAGGGGTACGAACTGAAGCTTTCTTT	CASSLATSGVRTEAFF
TRBV24-1	TRBD1	.	TRBJ1-2	TGTGCCACCAGTGACCCTGACAGGGTAGGCGGCTACACCTTC	CATSDPDRVGGYTF
TRBV25-1	.	few	TRBJ2-1	TGTGCCAGCAGTGCGACTAGTCTCTCCTACAATGAGCAGTTCTTC	CASSATSLSYNEQFF